The rows below give T cell receptor beta chains drawn from one sample of a study of OX40 agonist ivuxolimab in advanced cancers. The repertoire was sequenced with immunoSEQ multiplex PCR; TCRdb's copy has only in-frame clones and lacks some. The sample contains approximately 71,000 clones, 94% of which appear only once. This material consisted of CD4+ or CD8+ T cells sorted from blood, taken in a trial of the OX40 agonist ivuxolimab. These TCRs come from an adult with an advanced solid tumor such as melanoma, head and neck, liver or kidney cancer. Both conserved end residues are part of each CDR3. The order of the fields is J gene, D gene, clone size, V gene, CDR3 protein, CDR3 DNA. D genes are given only for firm matches. Not every row has a clone size; where given, it reads once, few, many or a size class.

TRBJ1-2	NA	NA	TRBV7-8	CASSQGSANYGYTF	TGTGCCAGCAGCCAGGGTTCGGCTAACTATGGCTACACCTTC
TRBJ2-5	NA	NA	TRBV7-3	CASSLGYGRGETQYF	TGTGCCAGCAGCTTAGGGTACGGGCGCGGGGAGACCCAGTACTTC
TRBJ2-3	TRBD2	NA	TRBV7-2	CASSSLAGGTTDTQYF	TGTGCCAGCAGCTCCCTAGCGGGGGGGACCACAGATACGCAGTATTTT
TRBJ1-5	TRBD1	NA	TRBV9	CASSVASTGGPQHF	TGTGCCAGCAGCGTAGCCTCTACAGGGGGTCCCCAGCATTTT
TRBJ2-7	NA	NA	TRBV2	CASITLGQSPYEQYF	TGTGCCAGCATTACACTTGGACAGTCACCCTACGAGCAGTACTTC
TRBJ2-2	TRBD2	NA	TRBV27	CASSTAGSGGAGELFF	TGTGCCAGCAGTACCGCGGGTAGCGGGGGGGCCGGGGAGCTGTTTTTT
TRBJ1-3	NA	NA	TRBV7-2	CASSLGMGSGNTIYF	TGTGCCAGCAGCTTAGGTATGGGGTCTGGAAACACCATATATTTT
TRBJ1-1	NA	NA	TRBV7-2	CASKAGGMNTEAFF	TGTGCCAGCAAGGCTGGGGGTATGAACACTGAAGCTTTCTTT
TRBJ1-2	TRBD1	NA	TRBV30	CAWSVPALRTGINYGYTF	TGTGCCTGGAGTGTACCGGCCCTTAGGACAGGCATTAACTATGGCTACACCTTC
TRBJ1-5	TRBD1	NA	TRBV2	CASSLDRNSNQPQHF	TGTGCCAGCAGTCTGGACAGGAATAGCAATCAGCCCCAGCATTTT
TRBJ1-2	NA	NA	TRBV19	CASSIAGRRPYGYTF	TGTGCCAGTAGTATAGCTGGAAGACGACCCTATGGCTACACCTTC
TRBJ1-4	NA	NA	TRBV7-9	CASSNHAGITNEKLFF	TGTGCCAGCAGCAATCACGCGGGGATAACTAATGAAAAACTGTTTTTT
TRBJ1-1	TRBD1	NA	TRBV7-6	CASSRTGGNTEAFF	TGTGCCAGCAGCAGGACAGGGGGGAACACTGAAGCTTTCTTT
TRBJ2-7	NA	NA	TRBV5-6	CASTPDSRGEQYF	TGTGCCAGCACCCCTGACAGCCGAGGCGAGCAGTACTTC
TRBJ2-1	TRBD1	NA	TRBV11-2	CASSPHRGNNEQFF	TGTGCCAGCAGCCCCCACAGGGGAAACAATGAGCAGTTCTTC
TRBJ2-5	TRBD1	NA	TRBV7-9	CASSQDRVIETQYF	TGTGCCAGCAGCCAGGACAGGGTGATAGAGACCCAGTACTTC
TRBJ2-7	NA	NA	TRBV7-8	CASSPPGLYEQYF	TGTGCCAGCAGCCCCCCGGGATTATACGAGCAGTACTTC
TRBJ2-7	TRBD2	NA	TRBV4-2	CASSQPPRGLADEQYF	TGTGCCAGCAGCCAACCTCCCCGCGGACTAGCGGACGAGCAGTACTTC
TRBJ2-7	NA	NA	TRBV5-8	CASSLKAYEQYF	TGTGCCAGCAGCTTGAAGGCCTACGAGCAGTACTTC
TRBJ2-3	NA	NA	TRBV7-2	CASTKIGLYGDTQYF	TGTGCCAGCACCAAGATAGGCCTCTACGGAGATACGCAGTATTTT
TRBJ1-1	NA	NA	TRBV19	CASRGPNTEAFF	TGTGCCAGCAGGGGCCCGAACACTGAAGCTTTCTTT
TRBJ1-4	NA	NA	TRBV15	CATSGGKRTHNEKLFF	TGTGCCACCAGTGGAGGGAAGAGGACTCATAATGAAAAACTGTTTTTT
TRBJ2-7	NA	NA	TRBV7-8	CASSLASGQYF	TGTGCCAGCAGCTTAGCTAGTGGGCAGTACTTC
TRBJ1-5	NA	NA	TRBV7-6	CASTAGNGNQPQHF	TGTGCCAGCACCGCGGGTAACGGCAATCAGCCCCAGCATTTT
TRBJ1-1	TRBD1	once	TRBV10-1	CASSGGQGGTEAFF	TGCGCCAGCAGTGGCGGACAGGGTGGCACTGAAGCTTTCTTT
TRBJ2-3	TRBD2	NA	TRBV9	CASSENNLGTSGGAVDPDTQYF	TGTGCCAGCAGCGAAAACAACCTAGGGACTAGCGGGGGGGCAGTTGACCCAGATACGCAGTATTTT